The following is a TCR beta chain sequence with its context. No antigen is known for it. TCR beta libraries were built with iRepertoire HTBI primers and Arm-PCR of CDR3 regions. Per the study methods: The samples yielded about 60 TRBV and approximately 15 TRBJ segments. One entry per CDR3 protein, called by TCRdb with MiXCR from the multiplex PCR reads. None of the V and J calls come from the authors' own analysis; TCRdb made them. The sample includes hundreds of thousands of distinct CDR3 sequences, 16% of them seen just once. This sample was taken from a study of regulatory T cells in long-lasting Graves disease. General observations from the study: Compared with new cases, persistent Graves' patients showed reduced TCR diversity.

V was clipped by 6 bases and J by 8 bases; unmatched bases: 3. The CDR3 length is 14 residues. In germline, CDR1 is MNHNS, CDR2 SASEGT. The time point denotes: newly diagnosed GD, antithyroid drugs for less than 3 months. Making the TCR library involved RNA that had been extracted from PBMCs. It was an endocrinology department in Xi'an, China, that provided the patients. This sample also belongs to another study, concerning T cells in Graves' hyperthyroidism and ophthalmopathy. This second study notes: The HTBI set primed first-round TCR CDR3 RT-PCR.

The V and J genes are TRBV6-1 and TRBJ2-2; 13 nucleotides align to TRBD2. The sequencing here drew on peripheral blood mononuclear cells (PBMCs), taken at new diagnosis, from a patient treated with antithyroid drugs. The receptor's source is a woman in her 30s with Graves disease. The CDR3 nucleotides are TGTGCCAGCAGCTGGACTAGCGGGAGAGGGGAGCTGTTTTTT. This encodes CASSWTSGRGELFF.